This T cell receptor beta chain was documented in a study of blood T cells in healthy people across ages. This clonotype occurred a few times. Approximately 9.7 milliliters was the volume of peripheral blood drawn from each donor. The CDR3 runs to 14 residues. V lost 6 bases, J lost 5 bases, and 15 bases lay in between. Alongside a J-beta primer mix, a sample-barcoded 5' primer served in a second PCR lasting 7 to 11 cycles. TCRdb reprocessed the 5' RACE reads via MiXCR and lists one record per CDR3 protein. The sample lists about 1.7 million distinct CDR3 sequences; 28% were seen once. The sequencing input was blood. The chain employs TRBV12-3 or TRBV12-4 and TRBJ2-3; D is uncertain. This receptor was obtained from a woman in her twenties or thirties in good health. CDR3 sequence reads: CASSPQASGDTQYF. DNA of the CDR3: TGTGCCAGCAGCCCCCAGGCCTCGGGAGATACGCAGTATTTT.